This entry describes one TCR beta chain. These data come from a study of blood T cell repertoires in COVID-19. Study at large: T cells, B-cell-depleted T cells, or PBMCs supplied cDNA or gDNA.

Clones were sequenced by immunoSEQ multiplex PCR, and TCRdb holds only the in-frame ones, with some missing. The repertoire has under 200,000 clones, 80% to 90% of them found once; the top ten carry around 5%. The sample taken for sequencing was peripheral blood. The source of this sequence is a woman between 50 and 59 years old with COVID-19, enrolled during active disease.

CDR3 in amino acids: CASSKSGGAQRGELFF. The DNA for the CDR3 is TGTGCCAGCAGCAAAAGCGGGGGGGCCCAACGCGGGGAGCTGTTTTTT. V and J are TRBV7-6 and TRBJ2-2, with 10 nucleotides matching TRBD2. V was clipped by 5 bases and J by 7 bases; unmatched bases: 10. Germline V gene sequence: CDR1 SGHVS, CDR2 FNYEAQ. This CDR3 comprises 16 residues.